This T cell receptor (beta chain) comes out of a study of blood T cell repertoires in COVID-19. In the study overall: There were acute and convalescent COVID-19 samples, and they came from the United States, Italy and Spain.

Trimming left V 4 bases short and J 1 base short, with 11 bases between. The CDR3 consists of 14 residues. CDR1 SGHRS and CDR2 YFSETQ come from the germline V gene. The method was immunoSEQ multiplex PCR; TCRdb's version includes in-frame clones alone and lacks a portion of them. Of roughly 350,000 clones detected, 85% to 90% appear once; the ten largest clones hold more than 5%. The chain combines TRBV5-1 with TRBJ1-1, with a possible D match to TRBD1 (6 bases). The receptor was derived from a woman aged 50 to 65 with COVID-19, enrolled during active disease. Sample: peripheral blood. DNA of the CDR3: TGCGCCAGCAGCCACGGGACACAGAACACTGAAGCTTTCTTT. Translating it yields CASSHGTQNTEAFF.